Listed here are 27 T cell receptor beta chains from one sample, sequenced in a study of T cell repertoires in cytomegalovirus infection. Their antigens are not known. MiXCR, run by TCRdb on the reads, gives a single entry per CDR3 protein. The sample has under 90,000 distinct CDR3 sequences, about 44% seen once; the top ten hold approximately 95%. The specimen comprised CD8+ T cells from cultured PBMCs, sampled from culture after CMV antigen stimulation. Source of these receptors: a human donor in good health (CMV status not recorded). Some clones in this sample may be carry-over from other donors' samples.

The V and J genes are TRBV29-1 and TRBJ1-1; D is unresolved. V lost 6 bases, J lost 6 bases, and 14 bases lay in between. CDR1 and CDR2 (germline): SQVTM, ANQGSEA. This CDR3 has 12 amino acids. The CDR3 loop is CSVARVTAEAFF. The CDR3 DNA reads as TGCAGCGTCGCCCGGGTTACGGCTGAAGCTTTCTTT.

V gene TRBV10-3 combines with J gene TRBJ2-3; D is possibly TRBD1 (6 bases). The CDR3 spans 17 residues. Trimming stripped 0 bases from V and 2 bases from J, with 15 bases between. CDR1 ENHRY and CDR2 SYGVKD come from the germline V gene. CDR3 nucleotide sequence: TGTGCCATCAGTGAGTCCGGGCTGACAGGAGCCACAGATACGCAGTATTTT. It is translated as CAISESGLTGATDTQYF.

The rearrangement uses TRBV7-8 and TRBJ2-1, with TRBD2 identical over 14 bases. The CDR3 totals 16 residues. Germline V gives CDR1 SGHVS, CDR2 FQNEAQ. V gave up 5 bases and J gave up 7 bases; unmatched junction bases: 7. The CDR3 region is CASSAGLAGGPNEQFF. The CDR3 DNA follows: TGTGCCAGCAGCGCCGGACTAGCGGGAGGACCAAATGAGCAGTTCTTC.

The chain employs TRBV29-1 and TRBJ1-2; D unresolved. The ends were cut back, 4 bases at V and 4 bases at J, with 13 bases in the middle. From germline, CDR1 is SQVTM and CDR2 ANQGSEA. The CDR3 extends over 13 amino acids. Here the CDR3 reads CSVGRSEGYGYTF. In DNA, the CDR3 is TGCAGCGTTGGACGGTCTGAAGGCTATGGCTACACCTTC. Full variable domain (outside the CDR3, taken from reference TRBV29-1 and TRBJ1-2): SAVISQKPSRDICQRGTSLTIQCQVDSQVTMMFWYRQQPGQSLTLIATANQGSEATYESGFVIDKFPISRPNLTFSTLTVSNMSPEDSSIYLCSVGRSEGYGYTFGSGTRLTVV.

The chain recombines TRBV11-2 with TRBJ2-7; 8 nucleotides match TRBD1. CDR3 length: 15 amino acids. The V segment lost 5 bases and the J segment 6 bases; nucleotides outside the gene matches: 12. CDR1 SGHAT and CDR2 FQNNGV come from the germline V gene. CDR3 sequence (DNA): TGTGCCAGCAGCGATTCCGACAGGGGACGGAGCGAGCAGTACTTC. Its protein is CASSDSDRGRSEQYF.

This sequence joins TRBV7-6 and TRBJ2-1; D call uncertain. Trimming removed 5 bases at V and 0 bases at J, with 11 bases between. The germline V gene encodes CDR1 SGHVS and CDR2 FNYEAQ. CDR3 length: 15 residues. The CDR3 nucleotides are TGTGCCAGCAGCCCTACGTTAAGCTCCTACAATGAGCAGTTCTTC. Translated: CASSPTLSSYNEQFF.

This chain connects TRBV4-1 to TRBJ2-7, with D possibly called TRBD1 or TRBD2 (6 bases each). The CDR3 spans 16 residues. Trimming left V 2 bases short and J 0 bases short, with 14 bases between. Germline V gives CDR1 MGHRA, CDR2 YSYEKL. CDR3 nucleotides: TGCGCCAGCAGCCAACAGCCGGGGGCCGCCTCCTACGAGCAGTACTTC. Protein product: CASSQQPGAASYEQYF.

V gene TRBV6-5 combines with J gene TRBJ2-7; 14 nucleotides match TRBD2. Germline CDR1 reads MNHEY; CDR2 reads SVGAGI. The CDR3 is 17 amino acids. The junction had 7 bases not matched to a gene; V was cut back by 2 bases and J by 4 bases. Here the CDR3 DNA reads TGTGCCAGCAGTTACGGTGGACTAGCGGGAGGCTCGTACGAGCAGTACTTC. This translates into CASSYGGLAGGSYEQYF.

The rearrangement links TRBV3-1 to TRBJ2-3; TRBD2 aligns across 7 bases. Germline V gene lookup returns CDR1 LGHDT and CDR2 YNNKEL (reference sequence). J was trimmed by 7 bases and V by 0 bases; bases with no gene match: 16. The CDR3 runs to 18 residues. In DNA form, the CDR3 reads TGTGCCAGCAGCCAAGAGTCTCTAGTCGGGGAGGGCCGAAATACGCAGTATTTT. Translated: CASSQESLVGEGRNTQYF.

This chain connects TRBV4-2 to TRBJ1-2; no clear D. Germline V lookup: CDR1 LGHNA, CDR2 YNFKEQ. V was cut by 4 bases and J by 4 bases, with 10 bases left in between. CDR3 length: 13 residues. CDR3 sequence: CASSPGLGYGYTF. CDR3 DNA: TGTGCCAGCAGCCCTGGCCTTGGCTATGGCTACACCTTC.

DNA for the CDR3: TGTGCCAGCTCACCTAATGACAGGGCGGAGACCCAGTACTTC. It translates to CASSPNDRAETQYF. This rearrangement joins TRBV18 to TRBJ2-5; 7 nucleotides line up with TRBD1. Germline assignment: CDR1 KGHSH and CDR2 LQKENI. The CDR3 is made up of 14 amino acids. V was pared by 3 bases and J by 5 bases, with 6 bases of the junction left unmatched.

The chain has TRBV7-4 and TRBJ1-2; 8 bases map to TRBD1. CDR1 and CDR2 from the germline V gene are SGHVT and SQSDAQ. The CDR3 consists of 15 residues. Trimming cost V 5 bases and J 8 bases; bases outside gene matches: 13. CDR3 sequence: CASSPRQGAGDGYTF. CDR3 bases: TGTGCCAGCAGCCCCCGCCAGGGGGCAGGGGACGGCTACACCTTC.

The rearrangement uses TRBV7-4 and TRBJ2-5; a weak D match, TRBD1 (6 bases). Germline lookup yields CDR1 SGHVT and CDR2 SQSDAQ. The CDR3 is 14 amino acids. V was shortened by 3 bases and J by 2 bases, with 10 bases between the two germline ends. The CDR3 DNA reads as TGTGCCAGCAGCTTCAGGACAGTTCAAGAGACCCAGTACTTC. This codes for CASSFRTVQETQYF. Drawing the rest from reference TRBV7-4 and TRBJ2-5, the complete variable domain is GAGVSQSPRYKVAKRGRDVALRCDSISGHVTLYWYRQTLGQGSEVLTYSQSDAQRDKSGRPSGRFSAERPERSVSTLKIQRTEQGDSAVYLCASSFRTVQETQYFGPGTRLLVL.

A remark on this clonotype: With a much larger clone just one base away, this may be a read error. CDR3 nucleotide sequence: TGTGCCAGCAGCTTATCGACCTACGAGCAGTACTTC. The encoded protein is CASSLSTYEQYF. The chain links TRBV7-6 to TRBJ2-7; D gene ambiguous. Germline V CDR1 and CDR2: SGHVS, FNYEAQ. V was cut by 2 bases and J by 2 bases, with 4 bases left in between. The CDR3 is 12 amino acids.

This clonotype was seen only a few times. This sequence joins TRBV14 and TRBJ1-2, with a weak D call TRBD1 (5 bases). CDR1 is SGHDN, CDR2 FVKESK, per germline. This CDR3 is built from 18 residues. V gave up 1 base and J gave up 0 bases, with 18 bases separating them. The CDR3 here is CASSQGIAGQPTNYGYTF. In DNA form, the CDR3 reads TGTGCCAGCAGCCAAGGAATCGCGGGGCAGCCGACTAACTATGGCTACACCTTC. The full variable domain, rest sourced from reference TRBV14 and TRBJ1-2, is EAGVTQFPSHSVIEKGQTVTLRCDPISGHDNLYWYRRVMGKEIKFLLHFVKESKQDESGMPNNRFLAERTGGTYSTLKVQPAELEDSGVYFCASSQGIAGQPTNYGYTFGSGTRLTVV.

This rearrangement joins TRBV7-3 to TRBJ2-1; D is unresolved. This CDR3 has 13 amino acids. V was clipped by 2 bases and J by 7 bases, with 9 bases between them. In germline, CDR1 is SGHTA, CDR2 FQGTGA. The CDR3 protein is CASSLGQGNEQFF. The CDR3 DNA reads as TGTGCCAGCAGCTTAGGTCAAGGGAATGAGCAGTTCTTC.

This rearrangement joins TRBV7-9 to TRBJ2-7, with TRBD1 matching over 10 bases. The ends lost 1 base at V and 3 bases at J; junction bases unmatched: 12. The germline CDR1 and CDR2 sequences are SEHNR and FQNEAQ (reference sequence). The CDR3 runs 18 residues. DNA for the CDR3: TGTGCCAGCAGCTTAGGACCGGACAGGGGGGACTTAAGCTACGAGCAGTACTTC. Translating gives CASSLGPDRGDLSYEQYF.

The rearrangement joins TRBV28 to TRBJ2-2, with D possibly being TRBD2 (5 bases). The V and J ends lost 5 bases and 3 bases respectively, with 13 bases between them. The CDR3 has 15 residues. CDR1 is MDHEN and CDR2 is SYDVKM in the germline V gene. CDR3 DNA: TGTGCCAGCAGTACGTTCCCCGGGGACACCGGGGAGCTGTTTTTT. Protein product: CASSTFPGDTGELFF.

The chain combines TRBV7-4 with TRBJ1-4; no clear D. The ends were cut back, 5 bases at V and 0 bases at J, with 7 bases in the middle. This CDR3 is 14 amino acids long. Germline V lookup: CDR1 SGHVT, CDR2 SQSDAQ. The CDR3 is CASSPGATNEKLFF. The CDR3 DNA reads as TGTGCCAGCAGCCCCGGTGCAACTAATGAAAAACTGTTTTTT.

This clonotype occurred once. This rearrangement joins TRBV27 to TRBJ2-1, with TRBD1 as a possible D gene (6 bases). Germline loops: CDR1 MNHEY, CDR2 SMNVEV (reference sequence). CDR3 length: 16 residues. V was pared by 6 bases and J by 2 bases, with 17 bases between. This CDR3 is CASRKLGQGTYNEQFF. CDR3 nucleotide sequence: TGTGCCAGCAGAAAGTTAGGGCAGGGGACCTACAATGAGCAGTTCTTC.

This clonotype was counted ten times or more. The chain carries TRBV7-6 and TRBJ2-2; D gene ambiguous. V was shortened by 5 bases and J by 5 bases, with 18 bases between the two germline ends. The germline V gene has CDR1 SGHVS and CDR2 FNYEAQ. CDR3 size: 16 residues. The CDR3 region has the DNA TGTGCCAGCAGCCCAAAGGGAAGGGTCTTGACCGGGGAGCTGTTTTTT. It yields the protein CASSPKGRVLTGELFF.

This clonotype has more than one count but fewer than ten. This sequence joins TRBV28 and TRBJ2-5, with 9 bases identical to TRBD1. With 6 bases clipped from V and 3 bases from J, the junction kept 14 bases outside the gene matches. Germline V CDR1 and CDR2: MDHEN, SYDVKM. CDR3 length: 17 amino acids. CDR3 sequence (DNA): TGTGCCAGCAGCCAGAGGGGGGACAGGGAGGGTGAAGAGACCCAGTACTTC. It codes for CASSQRGDREGEETQYF.

This clonotype was found a few times. The CDR3 DNA sequence: TGTGCCAGCAGCCCTGGTAGGGGGGCCCTGAACACTGAAGCTTTCTTT. Encoded protein: CASSPGRGALNTEAFF. This sequence joins TRBV7-9 and TRBJ1-1; perhaps TRBD1 as D (6 bases). Germline loops: CDR1 SEHNR, CDR2 FQNEAQ (reference sequence). The V end lost 5 bases, the J end lost 0 bases, and 16 bases lay between the germline ends. The CDR3 runs to 16 residues.

This clonotype came up a few times. The chain has TRBV7-9 and TRBJ2-7; D is perhaps TRBD1 or TRBD2 (5 bases each). From germline, CDR1 is SEHNR and CDR2 FQNEAQ (reference sequence). V was cut by 5 bases and J by 5 bases, with 19 bases left in between. The CDR3 contains 15 residues. The DNA for the CDR3 is TGTGCCAGCAGCCCCGTAAGAGGCCGGGGCAACGAGCAGTACTTC. It translates to CASSPVRGRGNEQYF.

This chain links TRBV7-9 with TRBJ1-2, with D perhaps TRBD1 (6 bases). Germline V gene data show CDR1 as SEHNR and CDR2 as FQNEAQ (reference sequence). The CDR3 is made up of 13 amino acids. Trimming took 5 bases from V and 8 from J, leaving 15 bases between them. The CDR3 region is CASSPGHGQGYTF. The CDR3 DNA reads TGTGCCAGCAGCCCGGGACACGGGCAGGGCTACACCTTC.

V and J are TRBV7-9 and TRBJ1-2; unclear D gene. There are 14 residues in the CDR3. Trimming left V 2 bases short and J 3 bases short, with 10 bases between. The germline CDR1 and CDR2 sequences are SEHNR and FQNEAQ (reference sequence). CDR3: CASSLTIRDYGYTF. In DNA, the CDR3 is TGTGCCAGCAGCTTAACCATTAGGGACTATGGCTACACCTTC.

CDR3 in amino acids: CASSFGDFSTNEKLFF. DNA of the CDR3: TGTGCCAGCAGCTTCGGAGATTTTTCAACTAATGAAAAACTGTTTTTT. The gene calls are TRBV7-9 and TRBJ1-4; D not resolved. The V end was cut by 3 bases, the J end by 0 bases, with 11 bases between. This CDR3 is built from 16 residues. Germline CDR1 reads SEHNR; CDR2 reads FQNEAQ (reference sequence).